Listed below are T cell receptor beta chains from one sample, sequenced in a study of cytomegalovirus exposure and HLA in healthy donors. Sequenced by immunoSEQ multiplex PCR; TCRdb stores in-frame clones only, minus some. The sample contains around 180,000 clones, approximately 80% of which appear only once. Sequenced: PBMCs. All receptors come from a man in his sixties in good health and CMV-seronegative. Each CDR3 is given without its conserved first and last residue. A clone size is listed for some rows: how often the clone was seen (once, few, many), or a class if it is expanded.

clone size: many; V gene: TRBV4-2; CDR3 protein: ASSPGEGSNTEAF
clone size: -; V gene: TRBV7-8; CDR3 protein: ASSLSGGSYNEQF
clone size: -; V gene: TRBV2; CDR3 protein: ASRGGVHSYNEQF
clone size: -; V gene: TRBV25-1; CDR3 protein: ASSPSGQPSSGNTIY
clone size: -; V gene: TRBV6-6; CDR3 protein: ASRGGQNSPLSGYT
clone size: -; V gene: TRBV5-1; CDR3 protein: ASSLVGQTLTDTQY
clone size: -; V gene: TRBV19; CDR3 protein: ASSIPGYGNTIY
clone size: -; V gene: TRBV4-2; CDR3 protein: ASSQRTGGYEQY
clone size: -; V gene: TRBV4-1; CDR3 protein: ASSHSSTGEGTEAF
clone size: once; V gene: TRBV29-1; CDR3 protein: SVKGARTEAF
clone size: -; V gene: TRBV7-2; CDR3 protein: ASSWSGDQETQY
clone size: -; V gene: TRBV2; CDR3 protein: ASSDVTDNSPLH
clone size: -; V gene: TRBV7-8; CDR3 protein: ASSPTGTDYGYT
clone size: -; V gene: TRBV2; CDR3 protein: ASSEGRARETQY
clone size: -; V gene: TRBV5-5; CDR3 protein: ASSWEQGASYEQY
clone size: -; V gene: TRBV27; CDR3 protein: ASSFGVNQPQH
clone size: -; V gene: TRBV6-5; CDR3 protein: ASGTRDSNEKLF
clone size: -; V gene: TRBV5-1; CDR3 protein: ASSPTGGGGETQY
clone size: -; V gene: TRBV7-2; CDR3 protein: ASSLTLGGGRNEQF
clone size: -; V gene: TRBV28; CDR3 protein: ASSQTSRGTGFVQPQH
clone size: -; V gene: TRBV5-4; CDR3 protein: ASSRTGGNEQF
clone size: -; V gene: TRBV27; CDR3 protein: ASSLGQKNEQY
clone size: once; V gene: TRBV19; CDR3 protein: ASSAGGVEQF
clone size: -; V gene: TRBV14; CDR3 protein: ASSAGGQGFMNTEAF
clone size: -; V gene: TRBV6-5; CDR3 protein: ASSFGQGAYGYT
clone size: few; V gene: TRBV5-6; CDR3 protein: ASSLGSRGPRDTEAF
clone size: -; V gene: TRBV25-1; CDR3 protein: ASSGVRAGELF
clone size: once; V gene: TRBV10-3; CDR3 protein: AISGGQDGQPQH
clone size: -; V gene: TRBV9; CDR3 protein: ASSVGGQNSGNTIY
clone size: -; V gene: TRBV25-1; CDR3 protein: ASSESGTLPPQH
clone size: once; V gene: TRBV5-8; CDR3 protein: ASSLASGAQETQY
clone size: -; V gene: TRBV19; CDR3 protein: ASSSTGNGNQPQH
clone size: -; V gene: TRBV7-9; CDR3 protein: ASSLGGRPSYYGYT
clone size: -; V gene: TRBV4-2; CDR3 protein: ASSQGGTSGVSSYNEQF
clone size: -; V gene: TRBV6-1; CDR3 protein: ASSAGRVNTIY
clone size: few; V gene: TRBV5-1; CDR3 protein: ASSQTGGTHEQY
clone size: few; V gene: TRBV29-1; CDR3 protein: SVRTGSNYGYT
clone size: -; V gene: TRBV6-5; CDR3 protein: ASSRSGQNYEQY
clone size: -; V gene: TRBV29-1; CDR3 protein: SVEGLRSYNEQF
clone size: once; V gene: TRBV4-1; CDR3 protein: ASSQVGTSGETQY
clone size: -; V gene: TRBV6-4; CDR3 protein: ASSDSPGSGYEQY
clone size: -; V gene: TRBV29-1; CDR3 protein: SVDSLYYGYT
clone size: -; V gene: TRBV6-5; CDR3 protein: ASSYSIGQGAVEAF
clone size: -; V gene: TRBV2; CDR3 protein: ASSLDRGINGYT
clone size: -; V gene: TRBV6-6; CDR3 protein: ASSRRGQGETQY
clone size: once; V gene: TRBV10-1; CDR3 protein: ASSDRDYGYT
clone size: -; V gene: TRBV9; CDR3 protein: ASSVGQETNYGYT
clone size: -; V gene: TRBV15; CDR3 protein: ATSRERRRATNEKLF
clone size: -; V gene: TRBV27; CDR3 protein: ASSFGTGLRGYT
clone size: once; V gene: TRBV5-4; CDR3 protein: ASSLQGKDGYT
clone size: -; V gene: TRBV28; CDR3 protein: ASSLEPSNQPQH
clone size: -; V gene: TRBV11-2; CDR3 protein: ASSEGLAWTYEQY
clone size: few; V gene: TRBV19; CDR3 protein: ASSFKHRAGNSYEQY
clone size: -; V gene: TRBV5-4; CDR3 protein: ASSSRTGLNYGYT